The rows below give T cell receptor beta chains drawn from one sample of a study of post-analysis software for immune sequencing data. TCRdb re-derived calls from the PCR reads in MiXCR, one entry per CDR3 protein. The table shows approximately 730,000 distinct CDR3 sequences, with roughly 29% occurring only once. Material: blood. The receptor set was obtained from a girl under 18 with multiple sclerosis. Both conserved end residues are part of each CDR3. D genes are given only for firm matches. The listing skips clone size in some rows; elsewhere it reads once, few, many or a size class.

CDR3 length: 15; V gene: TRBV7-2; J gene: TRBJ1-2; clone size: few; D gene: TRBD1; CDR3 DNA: TGTGCCAGCAGCTTAACAGGGGGAGGGTTTGGTGGCTACACCTTC; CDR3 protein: CASSLTGGGFGGYTF
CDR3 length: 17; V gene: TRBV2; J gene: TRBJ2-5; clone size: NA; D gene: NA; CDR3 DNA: TGTGCCAGCAGTGAAGCGCTTAGGGGGGGCCGGAGGGAGACCCAGTACTTC; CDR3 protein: CASSEALRGGRRETQYF
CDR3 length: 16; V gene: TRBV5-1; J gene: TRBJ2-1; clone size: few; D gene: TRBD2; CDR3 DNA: TGCGCCAGCAGCTTGGGGGGGGGAGACAGCTACAATGAGCAGTTCTTC; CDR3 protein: CASSLGGGDSYNEQFF
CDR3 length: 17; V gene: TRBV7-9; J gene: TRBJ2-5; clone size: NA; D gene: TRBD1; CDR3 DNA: TGTGCCAGCAGCTTAGTTGGGACAGGGAGGGAGCAAGAGACCCAGTACTTC; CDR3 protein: CASSLVGTGREQETQYF
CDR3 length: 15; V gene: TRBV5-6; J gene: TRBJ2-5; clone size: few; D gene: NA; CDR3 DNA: TGTGCCAGCAGCTCTTACCGGGACTACCAAGAGACCCAGTACTTC; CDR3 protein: CASSSYRDYQETQYF
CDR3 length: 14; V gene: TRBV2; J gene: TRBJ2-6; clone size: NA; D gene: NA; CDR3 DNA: TGTGCCAGCAGTGTCTGGGATGGGGCCAACGTCCTGACTTTC; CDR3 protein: CASSVWDGANVLTF
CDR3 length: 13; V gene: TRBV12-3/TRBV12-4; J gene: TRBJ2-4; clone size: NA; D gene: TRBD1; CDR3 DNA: TGTGCCAGCAGCGGACAGGGGGAAAACATTCAGTACTTC; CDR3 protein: CASSGQGENIQYF
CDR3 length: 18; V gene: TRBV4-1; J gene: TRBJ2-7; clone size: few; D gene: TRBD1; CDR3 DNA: TGCGCCAGCAGCCAAGATCCCCCACTGGGACAGGGCGACAATGAGCAGTACTTC; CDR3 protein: CASSQDPPLGQGDNEQYF
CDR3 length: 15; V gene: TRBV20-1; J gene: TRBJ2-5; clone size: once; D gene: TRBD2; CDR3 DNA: TGCAGTGCTAGTCTGCCCAGCGGGATCCAAGAGACCCAGTACTTC; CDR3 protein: CSASLPSGIQETQYF
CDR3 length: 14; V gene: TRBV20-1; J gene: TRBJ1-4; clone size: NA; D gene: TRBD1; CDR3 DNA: TGCAGTGCTAGAGAGCCACAGGGGAACGAAAAACTGTTTTTT; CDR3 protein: CSAREPQGNEKLFF
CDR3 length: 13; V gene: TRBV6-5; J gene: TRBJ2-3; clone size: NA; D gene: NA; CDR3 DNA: TGTGCCACCTCAGTTACTCTGCGAGATACGCAGTATTTT; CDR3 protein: CATSVTLRDTQYF
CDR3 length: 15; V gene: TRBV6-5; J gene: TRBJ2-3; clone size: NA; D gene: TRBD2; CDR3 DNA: TGTGCCAGCAGTTACGGACTAGACCAAGGATATACGCAGTATTTT; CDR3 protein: CASSYGLDQGYTQYF
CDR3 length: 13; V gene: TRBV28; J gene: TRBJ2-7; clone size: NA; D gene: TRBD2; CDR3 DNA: TGTGCCAGCACCTGGGGGGGTACATACGAGCAGTACTTC; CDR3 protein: CASTWGGTYEQYF
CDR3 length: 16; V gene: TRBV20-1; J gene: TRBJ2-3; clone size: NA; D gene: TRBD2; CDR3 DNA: TGCAGTGCCCCAAGTCCTAGCGGGGGGATGCCAGATACGCAGTATTTT; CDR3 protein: CSAPSPSGGMPDTQYF